Included here is one T cell receptor (beta chain) sequence, with context. Its antigen is unidentified. The protocol was immunoSEQ multiplex PCR, while the TCRdb copy is restricted to in-frame clones and leaves out a portion. The data contain 69,000 or so clones, over 65% of them singletons. The entry originates in a study of OX40 agonist ivuxolimab in advanced cancers. About the research overall: Of mixed ages from about 23 to 85 and averaging roughly 64 years, the group was approximately 84% male. Prior anti-PD-1, anti-PD-L1 or anti-CTLA-4 therapy did not bar entry, and 40% to 45% had some.

Study-wide results and limits: Among some nonresponders, normalized T-cell clonal expansion was also low. What antigens the expanded peripheral T cells recognized was never established.

The V gene lost 7 bases and the J gene lost 2 bases, with 9 bases spanning the gap. In germline, CDR1 is SNHLY, CDR2 FYNNEI. The CDR3 spans 12 residues. The sequenced sample was CD4+ or CD8+ T cells sorted from blood, obtained in a trial of the OX40 agonist ivuxolimab. The chain carries TRBV2 and TRBJ2-7; TRBD1 might be the D (5 bases). This clonotype was sampled from an adult with an advanced solid tumor such as melanoma, head and neck, liver or kidney cancer. The DNA of the CDR3 is TGTGCCAGCACACAGGTGCCCTACGAGCAGTACTTC. It specifies CASTQVPYEQYF.